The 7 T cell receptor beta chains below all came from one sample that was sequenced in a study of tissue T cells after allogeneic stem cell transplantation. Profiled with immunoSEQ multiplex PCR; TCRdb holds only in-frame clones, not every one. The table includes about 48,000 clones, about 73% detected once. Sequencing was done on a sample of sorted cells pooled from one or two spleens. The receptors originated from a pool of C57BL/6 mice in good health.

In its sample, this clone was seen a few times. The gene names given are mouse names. CDR3 in amino acids: CASSQDEGQAPLF. Incomplete CDR3 DNA: TGTGCCAGCAGCCAAGATGAGGGCCAGGCTCCGCTT. The chain has TRBV2 and TRBJ1-5, with D hard to call. The read ends 1 residue shy of where the CDR3 ends; the end is completed using the germline J gene. Between the trimmed V and J ends, which lost 0 bases and 6 bases, there was a span of 6 bases. The CDR3 loop spans 13 amino acids. CDR1 is LGHNA, CDR2 YSYQKL, per germline.

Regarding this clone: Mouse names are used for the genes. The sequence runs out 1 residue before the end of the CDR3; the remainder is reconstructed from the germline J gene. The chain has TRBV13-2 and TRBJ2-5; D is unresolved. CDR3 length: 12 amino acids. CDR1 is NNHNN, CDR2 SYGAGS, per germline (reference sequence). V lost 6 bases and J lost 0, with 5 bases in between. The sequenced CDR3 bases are TGTGCCAGCGATGTTAACCAAGACACCCAGTAC. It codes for CASDVNQDTQY. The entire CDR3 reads CASDVNQDTQYF.

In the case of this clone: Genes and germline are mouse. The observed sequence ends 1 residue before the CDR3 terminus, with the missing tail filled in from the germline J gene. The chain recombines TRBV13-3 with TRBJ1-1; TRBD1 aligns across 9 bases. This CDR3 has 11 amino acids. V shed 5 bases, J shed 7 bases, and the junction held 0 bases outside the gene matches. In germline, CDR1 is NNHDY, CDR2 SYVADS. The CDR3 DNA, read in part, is TGTGCCAGCAGGGGACAGGGAGAAGTCTTC. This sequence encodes CASRGQGEVF. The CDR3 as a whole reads CASRGQGEVFF.

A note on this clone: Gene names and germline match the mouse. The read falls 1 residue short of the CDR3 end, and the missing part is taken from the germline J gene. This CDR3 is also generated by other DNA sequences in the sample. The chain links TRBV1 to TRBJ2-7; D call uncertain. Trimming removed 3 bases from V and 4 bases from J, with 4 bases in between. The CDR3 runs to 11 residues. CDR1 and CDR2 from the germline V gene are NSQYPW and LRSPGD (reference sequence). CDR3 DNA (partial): TGCACCTGCAGTGCCCAATATGAACAGTAC. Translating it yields CTCSAQYEQY. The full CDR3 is CTCSAQYEQYF. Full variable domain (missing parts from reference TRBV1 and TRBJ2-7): VTLLEQNPRWRLVPRGQAVNLRCILKNSQYPWMSWYQQDLQKQLQWLFTLRSPGDKEVKSLPGADYLATRVTDTELRLQVANMSQGRTLYCTCSAQYEQYFGPGTRLTVL.

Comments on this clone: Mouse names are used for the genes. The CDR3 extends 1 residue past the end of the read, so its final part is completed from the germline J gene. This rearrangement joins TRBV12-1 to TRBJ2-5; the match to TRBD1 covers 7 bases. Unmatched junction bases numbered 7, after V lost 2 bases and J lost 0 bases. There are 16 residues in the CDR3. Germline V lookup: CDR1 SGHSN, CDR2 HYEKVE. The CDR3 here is CASSPWDSINQDTQYF. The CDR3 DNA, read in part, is TGTGCCAGCTCTCCCTGGGACAGTATTAACCAAGACACCCAGTAC.

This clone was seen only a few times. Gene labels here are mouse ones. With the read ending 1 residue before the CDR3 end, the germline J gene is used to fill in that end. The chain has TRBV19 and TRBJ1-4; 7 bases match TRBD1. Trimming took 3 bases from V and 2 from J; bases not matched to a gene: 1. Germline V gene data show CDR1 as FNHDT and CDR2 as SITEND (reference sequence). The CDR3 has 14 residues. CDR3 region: CASSKQGSNERLFF. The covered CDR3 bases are TGTGCCAGCAGTAAACAGGGGTCCAACGAAAGATTATTT.

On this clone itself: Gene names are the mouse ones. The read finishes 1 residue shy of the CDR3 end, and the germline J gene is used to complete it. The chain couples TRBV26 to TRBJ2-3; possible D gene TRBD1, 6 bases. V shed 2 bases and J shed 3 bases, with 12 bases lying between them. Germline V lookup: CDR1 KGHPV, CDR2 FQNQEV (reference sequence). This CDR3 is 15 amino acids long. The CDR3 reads CASSLVRGRAETLYF. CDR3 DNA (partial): TGTGCCAGCAGTCTGGTGAGGGGGAGAGCAGAAACGCTGTAT.